This is a list of T cell receptor beta chains from one sample in a study of blood T cell repertoires in COVID-19. Assay used: immunoSEQ multiplex PCR; TCRdb lists only in-frame clones, some missing. The sample has roughly 80,000 clones, approximately 80% seen once. Material: peripheral blood. The receptors derive from a man older than 75 with acute or convalescent COVID-19. CDR3s include the opening cysteine and the closing phenylalanine or tryptophan. A D gene is named only where the DNA matches it firmly. Clone sizes are given selectively: once, few, many, or a class where the clone is expanded.

v_call	clone_size	j_call	d_call	cdr3_nt	cdr3_aa
TRBV7-3	NA	TRBJ2-3	NA	TGTGCCAGCAGCGTCTCTAGCACAGATACGCAGTATTTT	CASSVSSTDTQYF
TRBV18	NA	TRBJ1-5	TRBD1	TGTGCCAGCTCGTCGTCAGGGACAGCTAGCAATCAGCCCCAGCATTTT	CASSSSGTASNQPQHF
TRBV18	NA	TRBJ2-5	NA	TGTGCCAGCTCACCACCGGCGGGCCCCCAGGAGACCCAGTACTTC	CASSPPAGPQETQYF
TRBV5-1	NA	TRBJ1-5	NA	TGCGCCAGCAGCTTGGACGGCAGGGAAGGGCAGCCCCAGCATTTT	CASSLDGREGQPQHF
TRBV19	NA	TRBJ1-3	NA	TGTGCCAGTTCCCTCAGGCAGAGCTCTGGAAACACCATATATTTT	CASSLRQSSGNTIYF
TRBV28	NA	TRBJ1-5	NA	TGTGCCAGCAGCCCAATCCAGCAGCCCCAGCATTTT	CASSPIQQPQHF
TRBV29-1	NA	TRBJ1-4	NA	TGCAGCGTCGTGGGGGGAGGTGAAAAACTGTTTTTT	CSVVGGGEKLFF
TRBV7-9	NA	TRBJ1-6	TRBD1	TGTGCCAGCAGCTTAGAGGGGGCTAGGGCACCCCTCCACTTT	CASSLEGARAPLHF
TRBV3-1/TRBV3-2	NA	TRBJ2-1	TRBD1	TGTGCCAGCACCCAACAGGGGGCTGGGAATGAGCAGTTCTTC	CASTQQGAGNEQFF
TRBV20-1	NA	TRBJ2-2	NA	TGCAGTGCTAGTCGGGGTAACACCGGGGAGCTGTTTTTT	CSASRGNTGELFF
TRBV20-1	few	TRBJ1-1	NA	TGCAGTGCTTCAGGGAACACTGAAGCTTTCTTT	CSASGNTEAFF
TRBV19	once	TRBJ2-2	TRBD1	TGTGCCAGTTCCGGCTACAGACAGGGGAGCACCGGGGAGCTGTTTTTT	CASSGYRQGSTGELFF
TRBV12-2	medium-sized	TRBJ1-3	NA	TGTGCAAGTCGCTTTAGGGTTACTGACAGGGGATCTGGAAACACCATATATTTT	CASRFRVTDRGSGNTIYF
TRBV6-5	NA	TRBJ1-5	NA	TGTGCCAGCAGCCTGAGGGGGGGACAGCCCCAGCATTTT	CASSLRGGQPQHF
TRBV7-6	NA	TRBJ2-5	TRBD2	TGTGCCAGCACCCAAGGCGGGGGAGAAAGCCCAGAGACCCAGTACTTC	CASTQGGGESPETQYF
TRBV13	NA	TRBJ2-2	NA	TGTGCCAGCAGCTTAGTGGGGAGGCCCGGGGAGCTGTTTTTT	CASSLVGRPGELFF
TRBV7-6	NA	TRBJ2-7	TRBD1	TGTGCCAGCAGCTTACTGGCAGGGGGCCGCTACGAGCAGTACTTC	CASSLLAGGRYEQYF
TRBV7-2	NA	TRBJ2-7	NA	TGTGCCAGCAGCTCCCCCGGGACTCTCTCCTACGAGCAGTACTTC	CASSSPGTLSYEQYF
TRBV5-1	NA	TRBJ2-5	TRBD2	TGCGCCAGCAGCCTAACCGGGACTAAACAAGAGACCCAGTACTTC	CASSLTGTKQETQYF
TRBV18	NA	TRBJ2-2	NA	TGTGCCAGCTCACCAGCCAACAGGGCCACGGACTCAAAGCTGTTTTTT	CASSPANRATDSKLFF
TRBV24-1	NA	TRBJ2-1	NA	TGTGCCACCGGCGGAGGGGACCCTGACTACAATGAGCAGTTCTTC	CATGGGDPDYNEQFF
TRBV7-8	NA	TRBJ2-1	TRBD2	TGTGCCAGCAGCCAGACCGGGACTAGCCGTGAGCAGTTCTTC	CASSQTGTSREQFF
TRBV29-1	NA	TRBJ1-2	TRBD1	TGCAGCGTAGGGGGACAGGGGGCTGGTAACTATGGCTACACCTTC	CSVGGQGAGNYGYTF
TRBV5-1	few	TRBJ1-5	TRBD1	TGCGCCAGCAGCTTGGAGGGACAGGGGGATCAGCCCCAGCATTTT	CASSLEGQGDQPQHF
TRBV2	NA	TRBJ2-2	TRBD1	TGTGCCAGTAAACAGGGGTCAACCACCGGGGAGCTGTTTTTT	CASKQGSTTGELFF
TRBV7-6	NA	TRBJ1-3	NA	TGTGCCAGCAGCGTCACGGAGGGTGGAAACACCATATATTTT	CASSVTEGGNTIYF
TRBV6-6	NA	TRBJ2-3	NA	TGTGCCAGCTCAACTAGCAACGCAGATACGCAGTATTTT	CASSTSNADTQYF
TRBV5-1	NA	TRBJ2-7	TRBD1	TGCGCCAGCAGCTTACGGACAGGGGGACACGAGCAGTACTTC	CASSLRTGGHEQYF
TRBV6-6	NA	TRBJ1-5	NA	TGTGCCAGCAGTACCCGGGGGATGGGGGATCAGCCCCAGCATTTT	CASSTRGMGDQPQHF
TRBV10-3	NA	TRBJ2-7	TRBD2	TGTGCCATCAGTGAGTCGCCTAGCGGGGATAGCGAGCAGTACTTC	CAISESPSGDSEQYF
TRBV3-1/TRBV3-2	NA	TRBJ1-2	TRBD1	TGTGCCAGCAGCCAGCGGGACAGGGTGCATGGCTACACCTTC	CASSQRDRVHGYTF
TRBV9	NA	TRBJ1-3	NA	TGTGCCAGCAGCGTAGACGGGGGTGCTGGAAACACCATATATTTT	CASSVDGGAGNTIYF
TRBV6-5	NA	TRBJ1-1	NA	TGTGCCAGCAGTTCAAACACTGAAGCTTTCTTT	CASSSNTEAFF
TRBV5-5	NA	TRBJ1-4	NA	TGTGCCAGCAGCTACCTACAGGGTTTTAATGAAAAACTGTTTTTT	CASSYLQGFNEKLFF
TRBV28	NA	TRBJ2-7	NA	TGTGCCAGCAGTTCTAGGGTTCAGGACAGCACCTACGAGCAGTACTTC	CASSSRVQDSTYEQYF
TRBV7-3	NA	TRBJ1-1	TRBD1	TGTGCCAGCAGCCCCAAGACAGGGGAGGTAGCTTTCTTT	CASSPKTGEVAFF
TRBV7-8	NA	TRBJ2-5	NA	TGTGCCAGCAGTTCTTTTCCGGGTAAAGAGACCCAGTACTTC	CASSSFPGKETQYF
TRBV24-1	once	TRBJ1-2	NA	TGTGCCACCAGTGATTCGAGTTTTAACTATGGCTACACCTTC	CATSDSSFNYGYTF
TRBV7-9	once	TRBJ1-1	TRBD1	TGTGCCAGCAGCTTCGGATCCAGGGGGCGCACTGAAGCTTTCTTT	CASSFGSRGRTEAFF
TRBV2	NA	TRBJ1-1	NA	TGTGCCAGCAGTGGACAGAACACTGAAGCTTTCTTT	CASSGQNTEAFF